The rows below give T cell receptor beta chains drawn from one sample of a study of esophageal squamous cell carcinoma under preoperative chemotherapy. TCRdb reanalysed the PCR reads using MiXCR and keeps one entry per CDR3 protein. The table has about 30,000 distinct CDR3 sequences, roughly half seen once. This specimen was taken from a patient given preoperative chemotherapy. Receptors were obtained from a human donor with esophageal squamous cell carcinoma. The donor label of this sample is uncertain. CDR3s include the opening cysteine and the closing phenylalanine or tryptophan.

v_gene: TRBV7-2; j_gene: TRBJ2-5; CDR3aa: CASSSGTGVGEQYF
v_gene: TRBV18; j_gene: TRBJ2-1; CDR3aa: CASSPVPGNEQFF
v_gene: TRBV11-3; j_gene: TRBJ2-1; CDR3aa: CASSFPGTSPENEQFF
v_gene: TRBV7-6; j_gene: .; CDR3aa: CASSSGPSETQYF
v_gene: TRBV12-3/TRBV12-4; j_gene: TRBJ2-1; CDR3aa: CASSGTGVYNEQFF
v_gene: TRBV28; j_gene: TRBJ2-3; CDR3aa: CASNINTDTQYF
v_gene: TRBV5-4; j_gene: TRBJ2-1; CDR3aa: CASSLADRSSYNEQFF
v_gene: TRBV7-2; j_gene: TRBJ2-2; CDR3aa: CASSSATPNTGELFF
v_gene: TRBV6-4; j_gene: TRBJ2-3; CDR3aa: CASIAGGGGQYF
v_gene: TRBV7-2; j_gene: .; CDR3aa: CASSKGIAGRGTDTQYF
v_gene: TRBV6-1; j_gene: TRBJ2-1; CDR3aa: CASTQRGAEQFF
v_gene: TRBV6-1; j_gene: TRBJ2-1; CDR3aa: CASRDLAGNEQFF
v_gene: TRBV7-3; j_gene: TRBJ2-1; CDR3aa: CASSLGSGQSLLNEQFF
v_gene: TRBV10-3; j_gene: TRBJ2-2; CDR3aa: CAISGSGRAGSTGELFF
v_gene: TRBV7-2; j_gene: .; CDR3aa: CASSLDRAHEQFF
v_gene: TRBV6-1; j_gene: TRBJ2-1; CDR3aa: CASSAAGNEQFF
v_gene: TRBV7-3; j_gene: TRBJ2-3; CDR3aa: CASGLGLGDTNIQYF
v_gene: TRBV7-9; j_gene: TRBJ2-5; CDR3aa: CASSLMERAETWYF
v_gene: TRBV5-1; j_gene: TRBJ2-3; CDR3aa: CASSFEGEADTQYF
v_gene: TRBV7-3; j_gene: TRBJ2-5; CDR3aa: CASSPVGVVGETRYF
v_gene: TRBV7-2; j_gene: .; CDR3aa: CASSLGFAGQDTQYF
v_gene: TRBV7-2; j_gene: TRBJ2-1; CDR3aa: CASSTSAGGGVNEQFF
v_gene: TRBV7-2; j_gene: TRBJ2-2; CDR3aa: CALGFQAVSTDKLYF
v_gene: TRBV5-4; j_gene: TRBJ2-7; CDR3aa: CASSRRPDPPYEQYF
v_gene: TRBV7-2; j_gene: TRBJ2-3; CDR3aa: CASRRLGGSGTDTQYF
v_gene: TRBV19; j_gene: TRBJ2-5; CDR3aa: CATGTEGETQYF
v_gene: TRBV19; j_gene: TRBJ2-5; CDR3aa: CASSPRTVSTQYF
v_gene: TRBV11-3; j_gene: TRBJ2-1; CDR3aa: CASSLDRGYNEQFF
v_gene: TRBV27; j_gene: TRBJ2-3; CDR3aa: CASSHVGLQGVSRDEQYF
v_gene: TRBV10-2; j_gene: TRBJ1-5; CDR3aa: CASSPGQAFNQPQHF
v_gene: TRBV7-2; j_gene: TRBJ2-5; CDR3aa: CASGRPRGPESQYF
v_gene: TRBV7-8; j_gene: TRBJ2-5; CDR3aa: CAGGLGGRDPETQYF
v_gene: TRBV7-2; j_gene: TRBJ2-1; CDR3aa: CASSLARASYEQFF
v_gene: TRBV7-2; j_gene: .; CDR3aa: CASSSPPMLAGEDEQYF
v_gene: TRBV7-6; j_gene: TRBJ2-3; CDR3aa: CASGRYGRDPDTQYF
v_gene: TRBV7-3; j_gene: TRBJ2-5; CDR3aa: CASCLVPGGRDQETQYF